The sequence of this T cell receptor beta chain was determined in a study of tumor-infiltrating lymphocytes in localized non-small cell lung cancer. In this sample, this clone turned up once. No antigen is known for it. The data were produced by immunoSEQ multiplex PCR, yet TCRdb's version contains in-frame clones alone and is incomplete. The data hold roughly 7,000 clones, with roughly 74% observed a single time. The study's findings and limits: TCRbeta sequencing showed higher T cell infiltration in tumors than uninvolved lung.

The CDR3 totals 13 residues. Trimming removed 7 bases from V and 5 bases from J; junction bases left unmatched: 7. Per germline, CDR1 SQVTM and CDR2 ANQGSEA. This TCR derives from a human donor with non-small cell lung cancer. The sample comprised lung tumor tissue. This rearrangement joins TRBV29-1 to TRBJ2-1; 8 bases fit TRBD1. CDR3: CSAFGTGDNEQFF. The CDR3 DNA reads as TGCAGCGCCTTCGGGACAGGAGACAATGAGCAGTTCTTC.